Shown below are 9 T cell receptor beta chains from a single sample sequenced in a study of spatial heterogeneity in lung cancer. The time point here: sample taken at primary tumor resection. Sequencing was performed on whole RNA extracted from tumor and nontumor lung tissue, or from frozen PBMC, and the material was left unsorted. One entry per CDR3 protein results from TCRdb running MiXCR on the 5' RACE reads. The sample carries 28,000 or so distinct CDR3 sequences, 7.5% to 9.5% recorded once. Here the sequenced sample was PBMCs, taken at surgery. The receptor source for this set is a female donor with early-stage non-small cell lung cancer.

At least ten counts were recorded for this clonotype. V is TRBV9 and J is TRBJ2-1, with TRBD2 identical over 11 bases. The germline CDR1 and CDR2 sequences are SGDLS and YYNGEE. V lost 7 bases to trimming and J lost 10 bases; unmatched junction nucleotides: 13. The CDR3 has 15 amino acids. This CDR3 reads CASQGTLSGRGEQFF. As DNA, the CDR3 is TGTGCCAGCCAGGGAACCCTTAGCGGGAGGGGCGAGCAGTTCTTC.

This chain joins TRBV7-2 and TRBJ1-6, with D possibly TRBD1 on 6 matching bases. Germline CDR1 reads SGHTA; CDR2 reads FQGNSA. The CDR3 covers 14 residues. The V end lost 7 bases, the J end lost 9 bases, and 16 bases lay between the germline ends. CDR3 nucleotide sequence: TGTGCCAGCAAAGGTGCAGGGGAAGGTTCACCCCTCCACTTT. It translates to CASKGAGEGSPLHF.

This clonotype was seen more than once but under ten times. The gene calls are TRBV28 and TRBJ2-7; 9 bases are shared with TRBD2. The J segment lost 4 bases and the V segment lost 6 bases, leaving 10 bases of the junction unmatched. Germline V gene sequence: CDR1 MDHEN, CDR2 SYDVKM. This CDR3 has 15 residues. CDR3 nucleotides: TGTGCCAGCAGGCCAGCGGGGGGCAAAGGGTACGAGCAGTACTTC. It yields the protein CASRPAGGKGYEQYF.

This clonotype has ten or more counts. The gene calls are TRBV12-3 or TRBV12-4 and TRBJ1-1; 7 nucleotides align to TRBD1. The CDR3 contains 14 residues. J lost 1 base, V lost 7 bases, and 6 bases had no gene match. The CDR3 bases are TGTGCCAGCAAACTAGGACAGGCGAACACTGAAGCTTTCTTT. Its translation is CASKLGQANTEAFF.

At least ten counts were recorded for this clonotype. The chain uses TRBV13 and TRBJ2-2; 8 nucleotides align to TRBD1. The CDR3 extends over 15 amino acids. Germline V gene lookup returns CDR1 PRHDT and CDR2 FYEKMQ (reference sequence). J gave up 4 bases and V 6 bases, and 7 bases lay outside the gene matches. The CDR3 loop reads CASRPRGLGTGELFF. The CDR3 DNA follows: TGTGCCAGCAGACCCAGGGGGCTAGGCACCGGGGAGCTGTTTTTT.

This chain links TRBV4-2 with TRBJ1-3; D ambiguous. The germline V gene has CDR1 LGHNA and CDR2 YNFKEQ. Between the trimmed V and J ends, which lost 4 bases and 0 bases, there was a span of 10 bases. The CDR3 contains 15 residues. CDR3 DNA: TGTGCCAGCAGCCGCAATGTTGCCTCTGGAAACACCATATATTTT. Its translation is CASSRNVASGNTIYF.

Many counts were recorded for this clonotype. The chain links TRBV7-8 to TRBJ1-1; 7 bases are shared with TRBD1. J was trimmed by 3 bases and V by 8 bases; bases with no gene match: 12. Germline CDR1 is SGHVS and CDR2 is FQNEAQ. CDR3 length equals 15 residues. The CDR3, as DNA: TGTGCCAGCTACAGCATAGGGACAGCGGACACTGAAGCTTTCTTT. This encodes CASYSIGTADTEAFF. The whole variable domain, filled in from reference TRBV7-8 and TRBJ1-1, reads GAGVSQSPRYKVAKRGQDVALRCDPISGHVSLFWYQQALGQGPEFLTYFQNEAQLDKSGLPSDRFFAERPEGSVSTLKIQRTQQEDSAVYLCASYSIGTADTEAFFGQGTRLTVV.

This clonotype was seen repeatedly, ten times or more. The J gene is TRBJ1-2, the V gene TRBV9; TRBD1 matches at 7 bases. Germline CDR1 is SGDLS and CDR2 is YYNGEE. The CDR3 sequence is 16 residues long. V lost 0 bases to trimming and J lost 0 bases; unmatched junction nucleotides: 5. The CDR3 region has the DNA TGTGCCAGCAGCGTAGACCCCCAGGGGGCTAACTATGGCTACACCTTC. It is translated as CASSVDPQGANYGYTF.

Many counts were recorded for this clonotype. The chain employs TRBV24-1 and TRBJ2-3, with 9 bases that match TRBD2. The V and J ends lost 0 bases and 3 bases, in that order; junction bases with no gene match: 6. Germline lookup yields CDR1 KGHDR and CDR2 SFDVKD. This CDR3 has 17 residues. The CDR3 DNA reads as TGTGCCACCAGTGATTTGCTTAGCGGGAGTGGAACAGATACGCAGTATTTT. This sequence encodes CATSDLLSGSGTDTQYF.